This T cell receptor (beta chain) emerged from a study of response to subunit inactivated influenza vaccine. As regards this clonotype: Antigen: not known.

The CDR3 runs 12 residues. With V trimmed by 10 bases and J by 5 bases, 5 bases remained unmatched. Per germline, CDR1 ENHRY and CDR2 SYGVKD. TCRdb passed the RT-PCR reads through MiXCR, listing each CDR3 protein once. The table shows fewer than 700,000 distinct CDR3 sequences, with over 10% occurring only once. Study-wide results and limits: The authors offered the suggestion that each seasonal influenza vaccination recruits few new T cells.

The chain couples TRBV10-3 to TRBJ1-1; 9 positions agree with TRBD1. The source material was PBMCs from blood, sampled 40 to 50 days after vaccination. This TCR was recovered from a man in his fifties who received an inactivated influenza vaccine. The CDR3 bases are TGTGCCAACGGACAGGGGTCGACTGAAGCTTTCTTT. Residues: CANGQGSTEAFF.